The entry below gives a single T cell receptor (beta chain) sequence along with its context. The antigen is unknown. The time point: recipient sample about 28 days before transplant, after cytoreduction. Recipients were bled about 28 days pretransplant and at posttransplant days 30, 100, 180. The sample comes from a study of T cell clonotyping in hematopoietic cell transplantation. Study conclusions and caveats: Higher Inverse Simpson Index values in graft donor and pretransplant recipient predicted broader posttransplant TCR diversity. Recipient TCR diversity dropped after transplant; expanded clonotypes rose from day 30 to 180.

The CDR3 is 15 residues long. Germline CDR1 and CDR2: MNHNY and SVGAGI (reference sequence). The V end was cut by 0 bases, the J end by 5 bases, with 13 bases between. Data came from immunoSEQ multiplex PCR; TCRdb stores just in-frame clones and leaves some out. This sample has about 45,000 clones, with around 84% found just once. The specimen was peripheral blood mononuclear cells, collected before stem cell transplant. The chain has TRBV6-6 and TRBJ1-2; D not resolved. The receptor was isolated from a man between 60 and 70 years old with myelodysplastic syndrome. Some clones in this sample may be carry-over from other donors' samples. This CDR3 reads CASSYSLISEYGYTF. The CDR3 bases are TGTGCCAGCAGTTACTCCCTAATCTCAGAGTATGGCTACACCTTC.